The sample holds a few counts of the clone carrying this T cell receptor beta chain. Its target is not known. In total, each donor contributed a single heparinised blood draw that averaged around 100 mL. Sorting based on CD45RO/CCR7/CD25/CD127/CD95/CD27 separated CD4+ naive, central memory, regulatory and stem cell-like memory cells. Germline V gene data show CDR1 as SGHVS and CDR2 as FQNEAQ. With 1 base clipped from V and 3 bases from J, the junction kept 1 base outside the gene matches. The CDR3 runs 15 residues. This entry belongs to a study of beta chain features in type 1 diabetes. The wider study: Age and gender were similar between patients and healthy donors, as were cell yields. Broader study findings: Amplification by PCR could prefer shorter templates, with the same effect in patients and controls.

Reverse transcription of all isolated RNA meant that expressed TCRB transcripts were sequenced. Produced via immunoSEQ multiplex PCR; TCRdb's table is partial and in-frame only. The table lists some 410,000 clones, approximately 14% of them singletons. The V call is TRBV7-8, the J call TRBJ2-2, with 8 bases aligning to TRBD1. The clonotype comes from a young man in good health. Sequenced material: naive CD4+ T cells from blood. CDR3 DNA: TGTGCCAGCAGCTTAGACAGGGGGGACACCGGGGAGCTGTTTTTT. This translates into CASSLDRGDTGELFF. Using reference TRBV7-8 and TRBJ2-2 for the parts outside the CDR3, the full variable domain is GAGVSQSPRYKVAKRGQDVALRCDPISGHVSLFWYQQALGQGPEFLTYFQNEAQLDKSGLPSDRFFAERPEGSVSTLKIQRTQQEDSAVYLCASSLDRGDTGELFFGEGSRLTVL.